A selection of T cell receptor beta chains follows, all from one sample in a study of cytomegalovirus exposure and HLA in healthy donors. Profiled with immunoSEQ multiplex PCR; TCRdb holds only in-frame clones, not every one. The sample shows around 150,000 clones, around 90% of them seen only once. The specimen was PBMCs. Receptors originate from a woman aged 18-29 years in good health and CMV-seropositive. CDR3s include the opening cysteine and the closing phenylalanine or tryptophan. D genes are given only for firm matches. A row's size may be missing; if present it is once, few, many or a size class.

V	length	J	D	size	DNA	CDR3
TRBV11-2	14	TRBJ2-5	TRBD1	-	TGTGCCAGCAGCTTTGTACAGGGGCAAGAGACCCAGTACTTC	CASSFVQGQETQYF
TRBV5-6	13	TRBJ1-5	-	-	TGTGCCGGGAGGGACGGACTCAATCAGCCCCAGCATTTT	CAGRDGLNQPQHF
TRBV28	14	TRBJ1-6	TRBD1	-	TGTGCCAGCAGTTTGGACAGGGAGAATTCACCCCTCCACTTT	CASSLDRENSPLHF
TRBV9	13	TRBJ2-7	-	-	TGTGCCAGCAGCGGTGGACAGACCTACGAGCAGTACTTC	CASSGGQTYEQYF
TRBV4-2	12	TRBJ1-1	-	-	TGTGCCAGCAGTCCCAGGGGCTTTGAAGCTTTCTTT	CASSPRGFEAFF
TRBV6-1	15	TRBJ1-1	TRBD1	once	TGTGCCAGCAGGGACAGGGGGCGAGATAATGGTGAAGCTTTCTTT	CASRDRGRDNGEAFF
TRBV6-6	15	TRBJ2-1	-	-	TGTGCCAGCAGTTACCCTACGGGAGTAGACAATGAGCAGTTCTTC	CASSYPTGVDNEQFF
TRBV4-1	15	TRBJ1-5	TRBD1	-	TGCGCCAGCAGCCAAAGGGACAGGGGCGCTCAGCCCCAGCATTTT	CASSQRDRGAQPQHF
TRBV29-1	12	TRBJ2-5	TRBD1	-	TGCAGCGTGGGGGGACAGGGCGAGACCCAGTACTTC	CSVGGQGETQYF
TRBV5-1	15	TRBJ1-1	-	-	TGCGCCAGCGCACGAGCGGGACGAATGAACACTGAAGCTTTCTTT	CASARAGRMNTEAFF
TRBV10-3	14	TRBJ1-2	-	-	TGTGCCATCAGTGACGGGGAGGTGTTTGGCGGCTACACCTTC	CAISDGEVFGGYTF
TRBV18	14	TRBJ1-1	-	-	TGTGCCAGCTCACCTACCTGGGGGGATACTGAAGCTTTCTTT	CASSPTWGDTEAFF
TRBV4-1	15	TRBJ2-1	-	-	TGCGCCAGCAGCCAAGTTTGGAGACTCGGCAATGAGCAGTTCTTC	CASSQVWRLGNEQFF
TRBV11-2	14	TRBJ2-4	-	-	TGTGCCAGCAGCCCCCGCAGGGGAGATGGCATTCAGTACTTC	CASSPRRGDGIQYF
TRBV7-9	17	TRBJ1-4	TRBD1	once	TGTGCCAGCAGCTTAGCGCGACCGACAGGGGGTAATGAAAAACTGTTTTTT	CASSLARPTGGNEKLFF
TRBV27	14	TRBJ1-5	TRBD1	once	TGTGCCAGCAGTCGTGGACAGGGAAATCAGCCCCAGCATTTT	CASSRGQGNQPQHF
TRBV11-2	14	TRBJ2-1	TRBD1	medium-sized	TGTGCCAGCAGCTTAGGGACAGGGGGCAATGAGCAGTTCTTC	CASSLGTGGNEQFF
TRBV7-9	14	TRBJ1-5	TRBD1	-	TGTGCCAGCAGCTCGGACAGGGGGAATCAGCCCCAGCATTTT	CASSSDRGNQPQHF
TRBV28	15	TRBJ1-1	-	-	TGTGCCAGCAGCGTCTTAAGCTCTTCGAACACTGAAGCTTTCTTT	CASSVLSSSNTEAFF
TRBV10-3	13	TRBJ2-5	TRBD2	-	TGTGCCACCAGGGGGACTAGCGAGGAGACCCAGTACTTC	CATRGTSEETQYF
TRBV9	16	TRBJ2-4	TRBD1	-	TGTGCCAGCAGCGTAGAGACAGGGGGTGGCAAAAACATTCAGTACTTC	CASSVETGGGKNIQYF
TRBV4-1	15	TRBJ2-7	-	-	TGCGCCAGCAGCCAGGCCCCTAGCGCAACCTACGAGCAGTACTTC	CASSQAPSATYEQYF
TRBV27	15	TRBJ2-7	TRBD2	-	TGTGCCAGCAGTTATTGGCTAGCGGGAGGCTACGAGCAGTACTTC	CASSYWLAGGYEQYF
TRBV28	15	TRBJ2-1	-	once	TGTGCCAGCAGTTTATGGGACTTCGCTGACAATGAGCAGTTCTTC	CASSLWDFADNEQFF
TRBV2	12	TRBJ1-2	-	few	TGTGCCAGCAGTGATGCCCCGGGAGGCTACACCTTC	CASSDAPGGYTF
TRBV6-6	15	TRBJ2-5	-	-	TGTGCCAGCAGTTCCCCCCAGGGAAACCAAGAGACCCAGTACTTC	CASSSPQGNQETQYF
TRBV6-1	16	TRBJ2-1	TRBD2	-	TGTGCCAGCAGTGAACGCACTAGCGGGAACTACAATGAGCAGTTCTTC	CASSERTSGNYNEQFF
TRBV27	16	TRBJ2-7	TRBD2	-	TGTGCCAGCAGTTTGCTCCTAGCGGGAGGAGGTTACGAGCAGTACTTC	CASSLLLAGGGYEQYF
TRBV29-1	13	TRBJ2-3	TRBD2	-	TGCAGCTCCGGACTAGCTAGCACAGATACGCAGTATTTT	CSSGLASTDTQYF
TRBV5-1	11	TRBJ1-1	-	-	TGCGCCAGCAGCTTCGGGGTTGAAGCTTTCTTT	CASSFGVEAFF
TRBV6-6	14	TRBJ2-3	-	-	TGTGCCAGCAGTTCCTCGGGACTCGTGGATACGCAGTATTTT	CASSSSGLVDTQYF
TRBV25-1	15	TRBJ1-4	TRBD1	-	TGTGCCAGCAGTGAGGACAGGGGACCGGATGAAAAACTGTTTTTT	CASSEDRGPDEKLFF
TRBV27	17	TRBJ2-7	TRBD1	-	TGTGCCAGCAGTTTATGGGCCCCGGACAGGGGGCCGTACGAGCAGTACTTC	CASSLWAPDRGPYEQYF
TRBV5-1	13	TRBJ2-7	-	-	TGCGCCAGCAGCCCAGAGGCCCCCTACGAGCAGTACTTC	CASSPEAPYEQYF
TRBV2	15	TRBJ2-1	-	-	TGTGCCAGCAGTTTTCGGGACAACCATCCAATTGAGCAGTTCTTC	CASSFRDNHPIEQFF
TRBV9	17	TRBJ2-1	-	-	TGTGCCAGCAGCGTAGATCCCGGGGGGCTCTCCTACAATGAGCAGTTCTTC	CASSVDPGGLSYNEQFF
TRBV25-1	13	TRBJ2-3	-	-	TGTGCCAGCAGAGGCCCGGGTGCAGATACGCAGTATTTT	CASRGPGADTQYF
TRBV11-1	15	TRBJ1-1	-	-	TGTGCCAGCAGCTTAGGGACGGACATGAACACTGAAGCTTTCTTT	CASSLGTDMNTEAFF
TRBV5-6	17	TRBJ1-6	-	-	TGTGCCAGCAGCTTGTGGGAGGGTCCTGACTATAATTCACCCCTCCACTTT	CASSLWEGPDYNSPLHF
TRBV5-1	15	TRBJ1-1	TRBD1	few	TGCGCCAGCAGCTTGTTGGTCAGGGGGTCCACTGAAGCTTTCTTT	CASSLLVRGSTEAFF
TRBV25-1	14	TRBJ1-1	TRBD1	-	TGTGCCAGCAGCCTAGGGGGCTTCGGCACTGAAGCTTTCTTT	CASSLGGFGTEAFF